Listed below are T cell receptor beta chains from one sample, sequenced in a study of beta chain features in type 1 diabetes. TCRdb's table, derived via immunoSEQ multiplex PCR, lists solely in-frame clones and lacks some. Of about 700,000 clones listed, 10% to 15% are singletons. Material: naive CD4+ T cells from blood. The source is a man between 18 and 29 years old with type 1 diabetes. Both conserved end residues are part of each CDR3. Fields, in order: V gene, J gene, D gene, clone size, CDR3 protein, CDR3 DNA. A D gene is named only where the DNA matches it firmly. Expanded clones get a size class; other rows say once, few or many, or leave the size out.

>TRBV7-3|TRBJ2-1|NA|few
CASSLNLVRVDEQFF
TGTGCCAGCAGCTTAAACCTAGTCCGGGTGGATGAGCAGTTCTTC
>TRBV7-2|TRBJ2-6|NA|few
CASRPQGGSSGANVLTF
TGTGCCAGCAGACCCCAGGGGGGGAGCTCTGGGGCCAACGTCCTGACTTTC
>TRBV29-1|TRBJ2-7|NA|NA
CSVNKQGGNEQYF
TGCAGCGTCAATAAGCAGGGGGGCAACGAGCAGTACTTC
>TRBV28|TRBJ2-5|NA|few
CASTLTGKGQETQYF
TGTGCCAGCACCTTGACAGGAAAGGGCCAAGAGACCCAGTACTTC
>TRBV28|TRBJ1-1|NA|few
CASSLEVMNTEAFF
TGTGCCAGCAGTTTAGAAGTCATGAACACTGAAGCTTTCTTT
>TRBV30|TRBJ1-6|NA|NA
CAWSVLAVRSSPLHF
TGTGCCTGGAGTGTATTAGCTGTCCGGTCCTCACCCCTCCACTTT
>TRBV4-2|TRBJ1-3|NA|once
CASSQERIREGNTIYF
TGTGCCAGCAGCCAAGAGAGGATCCGGGAGGGAAACACCATATATTTT
>TRBV30|TRBJ2-7|TRBD2|NA
CACTGTSGIYEQYF
TGTGCCTGTACCGGGACTAGCGGTATCTACGAGCAGTACTTC
>TRBV30|TRBJ1-6|NA|NA
CACPRQGGNSPLHF
TGTGCCTGCCCCCGGCAGGGAGGGAATTCACCCCTCCACTTT
>TRBV25-1|TRBJ1-1|TRBD1|few
CASSDSTGGGTEAFF
TGTGCCAGCAGTGATAGCACAGGGGGCGGCACTGAAGCTTTCTTT
>TRBV30|TRBJ2-5|NA|NA
CAWSVLGETQYF
TGTGCCTGGAGTGTACTCGGGGAGACCCAGTACTTC
>TRBV9|TRBJ2-1|NA|few
CASSVEGGDSSYNEQFF
TGTGCCAGCAGCGTAGAAGGCGGCGATAGCTCCTACAATGAGCAGTTCTTC
>TRBV6-6|TRBJ2-3|NA|few
CASSYYGASTDTQYF
TGTGCCAGCAGTTACTACGGGGCAAGCACAGATACGCAGTATTTT
>TRBV7-2|TRBJ2-1|NA|NA
CASSPDWADAEQFF
TGTGCCAGCAGCCCTGATTGGGCTGACGCAGAGCAGTTCTTC
>TRBV19|TRBJ2-7|TRBD1|few
CATTLRQGSYEQYF
TGTGCCACCACACTCCGACAGGGGAGCTACGAGCAGTACTTC
>TRBV10-3|TRBJ1-1|TRBD1|few
CAISVPSQGSTEAFF
TGTGCCATCAGTGTTCCTTCACAGGGGTCTACTGAAGCTTTCTTT
>TRBV6-5|TRBJ1-2|NA|NA
CASSLTGNYGYTF
TGTGCCAGCAGTTTGACAGGAAACTATGGCTACACCTTC
>TRBV7-2|TRBJ1-3|NA|few
CASSWSGNTIYF
TGTGCCAGCAGCTGGTCTGGAAACACCATATATTTT
>TRBV4-1|TRBJ1-6|NA|NA
CASSQGGLGTNNSPLHF
TGCGCCAGCAGCCAAGGGGGTTTGGGCACTAATAATTCACCCCTCCACTTT
>TRBV6-6|TRBJ1-6|NA|few
CASSYAGYNSPLHF
TGTGCCAGCAGTTACGCGGGGTATAATTCACCCCTCCACTTT
>TRBV27|TRBJ1-5|NA|NA
CASSLSAANQPQHF
TGTGCCAGCAGTTTATCGGCAGCTAATCAGCCCCAGCATTTT
>TRBV6-5|TRBJ2-3|NA|NA
CASSLGAFTDTQYF
TGTGCCAGCAGTTTGGGGGCCTTCACAGATACGCAGTATTTT
>TRBV28|TRBJ1-4|NA|few
CASSSQARGSHEKLFF
TGTGCCAGCAGCTCCCAAGCTAGAGGGAGTCATGAAAAACTGTTTTTT
>TRBV5-1|TRBJ2-1|NA|NA
CASSLGQYNEQFF
TGCGCCAGCAGCTTGGGCCAATACAATGAGCAGTTCTTC
>TRBV7-3|TRBJ2-3|NA|few
CASSYRTSTDTQYF
TGTGCCAGCAGCTACCGGACTAGCACAGATACGCAGTATTTT
>TRBV11-2|TRBJ2-2|TRBD2|NA
CASSPALLAGPGELFF
TGTGCCAGCAGCCCAGCCCTACTAGCGGGGCCTGGGGAGCTGTTTTTT
>TRBV2|TRBJ1-5|NA|NA
CASINDQGQPQHF
TGTGCCAGCATCAATGACCAAGGTCAGCCCCAGCATTTT
>TRBV2|TRBJ2-2|NA|NA
CASSEEGGGNTGELFF
TGTGCCAGCAGTGAAGAGGGAGGGGGCAACACCGGGGAGCTGTTTTTT
>TRBV30|TRBJ2-1|TRBD2|NA
CAWVRTSESYEQFF
TGTGCCTGGGTTCGGACTAGCGAATCTTATGAGCAGTTCTTC
>TRBV10-3|TRBJ1-1|TRBD1|few
CAIGKDRGGLAFF
TGTGCCATCGGGAAGGACAGGGGGGGATTGGCTTTCTTT
>TRBV7-9|TRBJ1-1|NA|NA
CASSLMETEAFF
TGTGCCAGCAGCTTAATGGAAACTGAAGCTTTCTTT
>TRBV30|TRBJ1-2|TRBD1|NA
CAGKEQGAFHYGYTF
TGTGCCGGCAAAGAACAGGGGGCCTTTCACTATGGCTACACCTTC
>TRBV10-3|TRBJ2-5|TRBD1|NA
CAISPSGTGEETQYF
TGTGCCATCAGCCCCTCCGGGACAGGGGAAGAGACCCAGTACTTC
>TRBV6-4|TRBJ2-1|NA|few
CASSDPDRNYNEQFF
TGTGCCAGCAGTGACCCTGACAGGAACTACAATGAGCAGTTCTTC
>TRBV6-6|TRBJ1-2|NA|NA
CASSYYRDAFTF
TGTGCCAGCAGTTATTACAGGGATGCTTTCACCTTC
>TRBV7-2|TRBJ2-5|NA|NA
CASSLPWEETQYF
TGTGCCAGCAGCCTACCATGGGAAGAGACCCAGTACTTC
>TRBV2|TRBJ2-3|TRBD1|few
CASTSTGGGDTQYF
TGTGCCAGCACCAGTACAGGGGGCGGGGATACGCAGTATTTT
>TRBV7-9|TRBJ2-2|NA|few
CASSQAVNTGELFF
TGTGCCAGCAGCCAGGCGGTTAACACCGGGGAGCTGTTTTTT
>TRBV30|TRBJ2-5|NA|NA
CAWSVEVGETQYF
TGTGCCTGGAGTGTAGAAGTTGGTGAGACCCAGTACTTC
>TRBV5-1|TRBJ1-1|NA|NA
CASSFGAEAFF
TGCGCCAGCAGCTTTGGAGCTGAAGCTTTCTTT
>TRBV6-1|TRBJ1-2|TRBD1|NA
CASSAGQGDGYTF
TGTGCCAGCAGCGCGGGACAGGGTGATGGCTACACCTTC
>TRBV9|TRBJ1-1|NA|NA
CASSVLAGGMNTEAFF
TGTGCCAGCAGCGTTCTCGCGGGGGGCATGAACACTGAAGCTTTCTTT
>TRBV11-2|TRBJ1-2|TRBD1|few
CASSRQGNYGYTF
TGTGCCAGCAGCCGACAGGGGAACTATGGCTACACCTTC
>TRBV7-2|TRBJ2-1|NA|few
CASSLMGGHNEQFF
TGTGCCAGCAGCCTAATGGGGGGCCACAATGAGCAGTTCTTC
>TRBV29-1|TRBJ1-1|NA|few
CSVARPGEAFF
TGCAGCGTTGCCCGTCCGGGGGAAGCTTTCTTT
>TRBV29-1|TRBJ1-1|NA|NA
CSTQAQEDTEAFF
TGCAGCACTCAGGCGCAAGAGGACACTGAAGCTTTCTTT
>TRBV7-9|TRBJ1-1|TRBD1|few
CASTRDRMNTEAFF
TGTGCCAGTACTAGGGACAGAATGAACACTGAAGCTTTCTTT
>TRBV27|TRBJ2-7|NA|NA
CASSTKLGPNYEQYF
TGTGCCAGCAGTACTAAATTGGGGCCTAACTACGAGCAGTACTTC
>TRBV30|TRBJ1-6|TRBD1|few
CAWSKDRGLSPLHF
TGTGCCTGGTCTAAGGACAGGGGGCTTTCACCCCTCCACTTT
>TRBV9|TRBJ2-7|TRBD2|few
CASSVGGSGGPYEQYF
TGTGCCAGCAGCGTAGGCGGTAGCGGGGGGCCCTACGAGCAGTACTTC
>TRBV29-1|TRBJ1-2|NA|NA
CSVGGWNYGYTF
TGCAGCGTGGGGGGCTGGAACTATGGCTACACCTTC
>TRBV5-6|TRBJ1-1|NA|NA
CASSLRSGGRGTEAFF
TGTGCCAGCAGCCTGAGGTCGGGGGGCCGAGGCACTGAAGCTTTCTTT
>TRBV5-1|TRBJ2-5|TRBD2|NA
CASSPGGQETQYF
TGCGCCAGCAGCCCGGGAGGGCAAGAGACCCAGTACTTC
>TRBV2|TRBJ2-2|NA|NA
CASSVGQGPGELFF
TGTGCCAGCAGTGTAGGACAAGGGCCCGGGGAGCTGTTTTTT
>TRBV2|TRBJ2-3|NA|NA
CASRGAEYF
TGTGCCAGCAGGGGGGCGGAGTATTTT
>TRBV6-5|TRBJ2-7|NA|few
CASSTTRVGVYEQYF
TGTGCCAGCAGTACAACAAGAGTCGGTGTCTACGAGCAGTACTTC
>TRBV30|TRBJ1-2|NA|NA
CAWSTTGFYGYTF
TGTGCCTGGAGTACGACAGGTTTCTATGGCTACACCTTC
>TRBV7-9|TRBJ1-1|NA|few
CASSLEVNTEAFF
TGTGCCAGCAGCTTGGAAGTGAACACTGAAGCTTTCTTT
>TRBV10-3|TRBJ1-1|NA|NA
CAISESPGNTEAFF
TGTGCCATCAGTGAGTCGCCAGGGAACACTGAAGCTTTCTTT
>TRBV11-3|TRBJ2-3|NA|NA
CASSLVVGSTDTQYF
TGTGCCAGCAGCTTAGTGGTTGGAAGCACAGATACGCAGTATTTT